This T cell receptor beta chain was identified during a study of cytomegalovirus exposure and HLA in healthy donors. On the study more broadly: Approximately 77 million unique TCRs from HLA-typed donors were held in an early release of data. Findings and caveats of the study: Some TCR beta chains (more than 150 of them) were listed as cytomegalovirus-associated. Most of the TCR beta V segments (in an earlier analysis) were productive either about 90% or about 30% of the time. When analyzed later, the rates of TCR association showed variation by HLA locus, with DRB1 the most and HLA-C the fewest.

This CDR3 region has 14 residues. Trimming took 1 base from V and 5 from J, leaving 11 bases between them. From germline, CDR1 is MGHRA and CDR2 YSYEKL. Concerning this clone: Antigen: not known.

The PCR had 60 Vbeta and 13 Jbeta primers. The assay was immunoSEQ multiplex PCR, and TCRdb's table has in-frame clones only and misses some. The repertoire holds fewer than 150,000 clones, with roughly 78% as singletons. V is TRBV4-1 and J is TRBJ2-5; D might be TRBD1 (5 bases). This receptor was obtained from a man aged 40-49 years in good health and CMV-seronegative. Sequences were obtained from PBMCs. The CDR3 reads CASSQGTLRETQYF. The CDR3 nucleotides are TGCGCCAGCAGCCAAGGGACACTTCGGGAGACCCAGTACTTC.